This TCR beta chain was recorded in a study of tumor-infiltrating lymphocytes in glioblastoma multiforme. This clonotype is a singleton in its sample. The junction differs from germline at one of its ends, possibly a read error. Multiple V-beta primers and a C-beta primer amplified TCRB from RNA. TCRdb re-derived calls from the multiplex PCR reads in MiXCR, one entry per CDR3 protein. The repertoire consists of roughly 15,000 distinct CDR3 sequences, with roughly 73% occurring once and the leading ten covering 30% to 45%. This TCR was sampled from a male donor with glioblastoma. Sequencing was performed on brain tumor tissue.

The CDR3 sequence: CASNFESLTDTQYF. DNA of the CDR3: TGTGCCAGCAACTTTGAGAGTCTCACAGACACGCAGTATTTT. The chain couples TRBV11-3 to TRBJ2-3; the D is unclear. This CDR3 contains 14 residues. Germline V gives CDR1 SGHNT, CDR2 YENEEA.